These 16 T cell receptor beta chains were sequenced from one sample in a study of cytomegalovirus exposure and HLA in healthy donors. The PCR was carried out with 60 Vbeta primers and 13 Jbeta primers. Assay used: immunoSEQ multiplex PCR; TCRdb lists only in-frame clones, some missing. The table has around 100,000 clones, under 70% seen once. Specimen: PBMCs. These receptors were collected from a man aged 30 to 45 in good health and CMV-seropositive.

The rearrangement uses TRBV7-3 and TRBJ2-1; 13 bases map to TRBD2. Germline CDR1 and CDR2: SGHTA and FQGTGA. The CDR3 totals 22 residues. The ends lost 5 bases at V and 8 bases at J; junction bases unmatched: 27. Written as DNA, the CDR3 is TGTGCCAGCAGCCCACGAGCAGAGGGACTAGCGGGAACTCGACGAGGGTACGATGAGCAGTTCTTC. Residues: CASSPRAEGLAGTRRGYDEQFF.

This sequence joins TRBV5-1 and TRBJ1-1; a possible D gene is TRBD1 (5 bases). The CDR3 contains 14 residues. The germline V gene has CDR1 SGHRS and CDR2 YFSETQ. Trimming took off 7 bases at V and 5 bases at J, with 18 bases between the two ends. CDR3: CASDLGRGSTEAFF. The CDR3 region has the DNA TGCGCCAGCGACCTCGGGAGGGGCTCGACTGAAGCTTTCTTT.

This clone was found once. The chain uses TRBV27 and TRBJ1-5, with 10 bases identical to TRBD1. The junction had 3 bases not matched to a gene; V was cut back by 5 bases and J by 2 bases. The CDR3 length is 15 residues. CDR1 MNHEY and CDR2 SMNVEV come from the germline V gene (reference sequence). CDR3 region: CASSTGTGGNQPQHF. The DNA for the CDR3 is TGTGCCAGCAGTACCGGGACAGGGGGCAATCAGCCCCAGCATTTT.

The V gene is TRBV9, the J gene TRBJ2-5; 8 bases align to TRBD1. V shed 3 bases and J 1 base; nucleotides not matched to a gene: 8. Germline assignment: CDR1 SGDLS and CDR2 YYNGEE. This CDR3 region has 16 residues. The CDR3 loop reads CASSAAGQGLQETQYF. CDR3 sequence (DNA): TGTGCCAGCAGCGCCGCCGGACAGGGCCTCCAAGAGACCCAGTACTTC.

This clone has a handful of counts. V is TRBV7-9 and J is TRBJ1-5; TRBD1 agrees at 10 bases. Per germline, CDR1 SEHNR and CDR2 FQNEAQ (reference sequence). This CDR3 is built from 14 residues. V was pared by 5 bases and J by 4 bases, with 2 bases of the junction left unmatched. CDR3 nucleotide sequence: TGTGCCAGCAGCGAGGGACAGGGGAATCAGCCCCAGCATTTT. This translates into CASSEGQGNQPQHF.

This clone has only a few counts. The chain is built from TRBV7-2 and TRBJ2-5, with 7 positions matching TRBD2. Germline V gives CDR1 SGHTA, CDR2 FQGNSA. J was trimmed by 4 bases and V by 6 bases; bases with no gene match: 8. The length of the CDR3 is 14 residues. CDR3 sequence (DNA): TGTGCCAGCAGACGGACTAGTAGTATAGAGACCCAGTACTTC. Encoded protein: CASRRTSSIETQYF.

This CDR3 reads CSVERRMGTDTQYF. The DNA of the CDR3 is TGCAGCGTGGAGCGGCGGATGGGCACAGATACGCAGTATTTT. The chain employs TRBV29-1 and TRBJ2-3; tentative D call: TRBD2 (5 bases). V lost 6 bases and J 1 base, leaving 14 bases between the germline ends. CDR1 is SQVTM, CDR2 ANQGSEA, per germline. The CDR3 is 14 amino acids.

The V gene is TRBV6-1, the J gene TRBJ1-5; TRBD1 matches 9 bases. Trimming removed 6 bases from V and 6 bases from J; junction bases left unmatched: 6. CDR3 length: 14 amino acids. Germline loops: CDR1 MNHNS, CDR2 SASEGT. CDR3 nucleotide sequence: TGTGCCAGCAGGATACAGGGGGCGGGTCAGCCCCAGCATTTT. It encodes CASRIQGAGQPQHF.

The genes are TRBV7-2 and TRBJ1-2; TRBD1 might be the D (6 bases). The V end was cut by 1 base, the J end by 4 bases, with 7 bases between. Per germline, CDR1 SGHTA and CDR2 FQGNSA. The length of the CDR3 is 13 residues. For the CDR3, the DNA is TGTGCCAGCAGCTTAGTGGGGGCCTATGGCTACACCTTC. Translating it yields CASSLVGAYGYTF.

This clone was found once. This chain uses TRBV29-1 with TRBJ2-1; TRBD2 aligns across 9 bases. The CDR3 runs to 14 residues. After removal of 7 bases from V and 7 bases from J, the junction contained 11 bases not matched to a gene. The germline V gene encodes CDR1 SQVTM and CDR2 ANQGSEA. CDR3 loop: CSAARGTSSNEQFF. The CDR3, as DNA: TGCAGCGCGGCCAGGGGGACTAGCTCGAATGAGCAGTTCTTC.

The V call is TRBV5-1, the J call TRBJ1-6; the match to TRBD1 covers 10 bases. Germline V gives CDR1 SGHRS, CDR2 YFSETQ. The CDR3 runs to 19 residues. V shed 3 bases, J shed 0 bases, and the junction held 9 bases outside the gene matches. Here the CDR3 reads CASSSTDRGQSSYNSPLHF. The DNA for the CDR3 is TGCGCCAGCAGCTCCACTGACAGGGGGCAAAGCTCCTATAATTCACCCCTCCACTTT.

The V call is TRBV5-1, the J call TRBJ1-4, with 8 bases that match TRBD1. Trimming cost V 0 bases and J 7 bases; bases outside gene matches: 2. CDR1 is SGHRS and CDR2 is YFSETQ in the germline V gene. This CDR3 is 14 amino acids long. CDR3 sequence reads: CASSLVQGGEKLFF. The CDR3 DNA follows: TGCGCCAGCAGCTTGGTACAGGGGGGTGAAAAACTGTTTTTT.

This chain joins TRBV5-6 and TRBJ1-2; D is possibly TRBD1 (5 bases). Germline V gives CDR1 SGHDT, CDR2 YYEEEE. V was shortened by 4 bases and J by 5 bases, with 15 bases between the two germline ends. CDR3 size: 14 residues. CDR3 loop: CASSVSGLRYGYTF. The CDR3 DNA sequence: TGTGCCAGCAGCGTTTCGGGACTCCGATATGGCTACACCTTC.

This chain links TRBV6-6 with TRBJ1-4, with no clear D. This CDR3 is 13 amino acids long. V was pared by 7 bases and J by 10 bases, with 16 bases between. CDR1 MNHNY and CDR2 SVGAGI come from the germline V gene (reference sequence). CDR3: CASTPRTEGKLFF. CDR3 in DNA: TGTGCCAGCACCCCTCGCACGGAGGGAAAACTGTTTTTT.

In DNA form, the CDR3 reads TGCAGTGCTAGCGGGGGACAGTACGCTTTCTTT. It specifies CSASGGQYAFF. This sequence joins TRBV20-1 and TRBJ1-1; TRBD1 matches 7 bases. Germline CDR1 DFQATT, CDR2 SNEGSKA (reference sequence). CDR3 size: 11 residues. V lost 3 bases, J lost 11 bases, and 6 bases stayed unmatched.

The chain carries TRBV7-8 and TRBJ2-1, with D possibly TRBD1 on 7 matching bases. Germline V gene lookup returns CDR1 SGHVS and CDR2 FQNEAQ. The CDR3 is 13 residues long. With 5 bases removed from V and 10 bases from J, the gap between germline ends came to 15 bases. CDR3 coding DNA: TGTGCCAGCAGCCGACTGACAGGGAGGGAGCAGTTCTTC. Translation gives CASSRLTGREQFF.